The 23 T cell receptor beta chains below all came from one sample that was sequenced in a study of T cells in localized non-small cell lung cancer. Assay used: immunoSEQ multiplex PCR; TCRdb lists only in-frame clones, some missing. The table includes roughly 40,000 clones, 81% detected once. Sequenced here: peripheral blood mononuclear cells, sampled before any cancer treatment. The receptors originated from a male donor aged 60 or over with stage II lung adenocarcinoma.

The genes are TRBV28 and TRBJ1-1; D unclear. CDR3 length: 11 residues. Germline V gives CDR1 MDHEN, CDR2 SYDVKM. Deletions cut 10 bases from V and 3 bases from J, with 9 bases between. The CDR3 region has the DNA TGTGCCACAGTTTTAGACACTGAAGCTTTCTTT. Translation gives CATVLDTEAFF.

V and J are TRBV6-5 and TRBJ2-7, with a tentative D call TRBD2 (5 bases). The CDR3 is 13 residues long. V lost 6 bases and J 3 bases, leaving 12 bases between the germline ends. Germline V gene sequence: CDR1 MNHEY, CDR2 SVGAGI. Here the CDR3 reads CASSRGKGYEQYF. The CDR3, as DNA: TGTGCCAGCAGCCGGGGAAAGGGCTACGAGCAGTACTTC.

The chain has TRBV30 and TRBJ2-3; maybe TRBD2 (6 bases). In germline, CDR1 is GTSNPN, CDR2 SVGIG (reference sequence). The V end lost 0 bases, the J end lost 0 bases, and 7 bases lay between the germline ends. CDR3 length: 14 amino acids. As DNA, the CDR3 is TGTGCCTGGAGTGTGGCGGGGAGCACAGATACGCAGTATTTT. Its translation is CAWSVAGSTDTQYF. The complete variable domain, with remaining parts taken from reference TRBV30 and TRBJ2-3, reads SQTIHQWPATLVQPVGSPLSLECTVEGTSNPNLYWYRQAAGRGLQLLFYSVGIGQISSEVPQNLSASRPQDRQFILSSKKLLLSDSGFYLCAWSVAGSTDTQYFGPGTRLTVL.

This clone was observed a handful of times. V gene TRBV7-2 combines with J gene TRBJ2-4; 7 bases line up with TRBD2. Trimming removed 7 bases from V and 7 bases from J; junction bases left unmatched: 16. Germline-derived CDR1 and CDR2 are SGHTA and FQGNSA. CDR3 size: 16 residues. The CDR3 DNA sequence: TGTGCCAGCACCTTCGTCCGGGGCCCCGGGGGGAACATTCAGTACTTC. Residues: CASTFVRGPGGNIQYF.

The chain uses TRBV11-2 and TRBJ2-3, with 8 nucleotides matching TRBD2. Unmatched junction bases numbered 6, after V lost 2 bases and J lost 2 bases. The germline gives CDR1 SGHAT, CDR2 FQNNGV. The CDR3 consists of 16 residues. Here the CDR3 DNA reads TGTGCCAGCAGCTTAATCAGCGGGAGTGTCACAGATACGCAGTATTTT. Translating it yields CASSLISGSVTDTQYF. Full variable domain (missing parts from reference TRBV11-2 and TRBJ2-3): EAGVAQSPRYKIIEKRQSVAFWCNPISGHATLYWYQQILGQGPKLLIQFQNNGVVDDSQLPKDRFSAERLKGVDSTLKIQPAKLEDSAVYLCASSLISGSVTDTQYFGPGTRLTVL.

This sequence joins TRBV29-1 and TRBJ2-1, with D perhaps TRBD2 (9 bases). The CDR3 is 13 residues long. Between the trimmed V and J ends, which lost 8 bases and 10 bases, there was a span of 21 bases. The germline CDR1 and CDR2 sequences are SQVTM and ANQGSEA. DNA of the CDR3: TGCAGCCCGGGACTAGCTGACAGGGGCGAGCAGTTCTTC. Its protein is CSPGLADRGEQFF.

The chain employs TRBV4-3 and TRBJ2-1; no definite D call. The CDR3 spans 16 residues. CDR1 is LGHNA, CDR2 YSLEER, per germline. Trimming cost V 0 bases and J 0 bases, with 9 bases left between them. The CDR3, as DNA: TGCGCCAGCAGCCAAGATCGGCGGAGCTCCTACAATGAGCAGTTCTTC. This sequence encodes CASSQDRRSSYNEQFF.

V gene TRBV30 combines with J gene TRBJ1-2; the D is unclear. This CDR3 has 13 amino acids. Trimming pared 0 bases from V and 8 bases from J, leaving 13 bases between. Germline loops: CDR1 GTSNPN, CDR2 SVGIG (reference sequence). Here the CDR3 DNA reads TGTGCCTGGAGTGTTCAAGCGGTTGGGGGCTACACCTTC. Amino acid sequence: CAWSVQAVGGYTF.

V gene TRBV2 combines with J gene TRBJ1-2; the D gene is possibly TRBD1 (6 bases). Trimming left V 7 bases short and J 8 bases short, with 23 bases between. Germline CDR1 SNHLY, CDR2 FYNNEI. The CDR3 is 15 amino acids. The CDR3 region is CASTMGLGGAQGYTF. CDR3 in DNA: TGTGCCAGCACGATGGGGTTGGGGGGGGCTCAAGGCTACACCTTC. Complete variable domain (other parts from reference TRBV2 and TRBJ1-2): EPEVTQTPSHQVTQMGQEVILRCVPISNHLYFYWYRQILGQKVEFLVSFYNNEISEKSEIFDDQFSVERPDGSNFTLKIRSTKLEDSAMYFCASTMGLGGAQGYTFGSGTRLTVV.

This clone has just a few counts. CDR3 nucleotides: TGTGCCAGCCTTTTCAAACAGGGGGGGAGGAACATTCAGTACTTC. Protein sequence: CASLFKQGGRNIQYF. The chain joins TRBV27 to TRBJ2-4, with a tentative D call TRBD1 (8 bases). This CDR3 region has 15 residues. CDR1 MNHEY and CDR2 SMNVEV come from the germline V gene (reference sequence). The ends were cut back, 8 bases at V and 7 bases at J, with 21 bases in the middle.

The chain uses TRBV30 and TRBJ2-2; 10 nucleotides align to TRBD2. The CDR3 runs to 15 residues. In germline, CDR1 is GTSNPN, CDR2 SVGIG (reference sequence). J gave up 5 bases and V 5 bases, and 8 bases lay outside the gene matches. This CDR3 is CAWGSSGSYTGELFF. CDR3 nucleotides: TGTGCCTGGGGCTCTAGCGGGAGTTATACCGGGGAGCTGTTTTTT.

The chain is built from TRBV19 and TRBJ2-3; 9 bases agree with TRBD2. Germline assignment: CDR1 LNHDA and CDR2 SQIVND (reference sequence). The CDR3 is 17 residues long. Losses at the gene ends were 4 bases for V and 5 bases for J; bases not matched to a gene: 13. DNA of the CDR3: TGTGCCAGTAGTACTCCTGGGCGGGAGGGCCTTGGAGATACGCAGTATTTT. Its protein product is CASSTPGREGLGDTQYF.

The V gene is TRBV28, the J gene TRBJ2-5; D uncertain. Trimming cost V 5 bases and J 5 bases, with 15 bases left between them. The CDR3 consists of 14 residues. The germline V gene has CDR1 MDHEN and CDR2 SYDVKM. CDR3 in amino acids: CASSPPGDIETQYF. CDR3 DNA: TGTGCCAGCAGTCCACCGGGTGACATTGAGACCCAGTACTTC.

V gene TRBV28 combines with J gene TRBJ2-1; 8 nucleotides agree with TRBD2. The CDR3 runs to 15 residues. The V gene end was trimmed by 5 bases and the J gene end by 2 bases; junction bases not matched to a gene: 5. The germline CDR1 and CDR2 sequences are MDHEN and SYDVKM. CDR3 bases: TGTGCCAGCAGTAAAACTAGCGGCCCCTACAATGAGCAGTTCTTC. Amino acid sequence: CASSKTSGPYNEQFF.

CDR3 region: CASSLRANEKLFF. CDR3 sequence (DNA): TGTGCCAGCAGCTTAAGGGCTAATGAAAAACTGTTTTTT. The V gene is TRBV5-6, the J gene TRBJ1-4; no reliable D call. The CDR3 length is 13 residues. The germline V gene has CDR1 SGHDT and CDR2 YYEEEE. Deletions cut 2 bases from V and 3 bases from J, with 5 bases between.

This clone is a singleton in its sample. The chain is built from TRBV5-1 and TRBJ1-2, with D perhaps TRBD1 (5 bases). The CDR3 extends over 15 amino acids. Germline CDR1 and CDR2: SGHRS and YFSETQ. V lost 3 bases and J lost 5, with 17 bases in between. This CDR3 is CASSSGTQRGYGYTF. CDR3 nucleotides: TGCGCCAGCAGCTCCGGGACGCAAAGAGGATATGGCTACACCTTC.

The chain couples TRBV11-2 to TRBJ2-1, with 8 nucleotides matching TRBD2. Germline trimming cut 5 bases from V and 0 bases from J; bases unmatched to any gene: 9. The germline V gene has CDR1 SGHAT and CDR2 FQNNGV. CDR3 length equals 17 residues. This CDR3 reads CASSPRLASSSYNEQFF. CDR3 nucleotide sequence: TGTGCCAGCAGCCCCAGACTAGCGTCTAGCTCCTACAATGAGCAGTTCTTC. The whole variable domain, filled in from reference TRBV11-2 and TRBJ2-1, reads EAGVAQSPRYKIIEKRQSVAFWCNPISGHATLYWYQQILGQGPKLLIQFQNNGVVDDSQLPKDRFSAERLKGVDSTLKIQPAKLEDSAVYLCASSPRLASSSYNEQFFGPGTRLTVL.

The genes are TRBV5-4 and TRBJ2-1; 8 bases match TRBD1. This CDR3 contains 16 residues. The V gene end was trimmed by 0 bases and the J gene end by 3 bases; junction bases not matched to a gene: 5. CDR1 and CDR2 from the germline V gene are SGHNT and YYREEE (reference sequence). The CDR3 DNA follows: TGTGCCAGCAGCTTGGGTGGGACAGGCTACTACAATGAGCAGTTCTTC. Amino acid sequence: CASSLGGTGYYNEQFF.

This chain connects TRBV5-1 to TRBJ2-1; D might be TRBD1 (7 bases). This CDR3 contains 16 residues. CDR1 is SGHRS and CDR2 is YFSETQ in the germline V gene. V was pared by 4 bases and J by 6 bases, with 20 bases between. The CDR3 DNA reads TGCGCCAGCAGCCAGGGGGGCACTTCCGCGGGCAATGAGCAGTTCTTC. This gives the protein CASSQGGTSAGNEQFF. The full variable domain, its missing parts supplied by reference TRBV5-1 and TRBJ2-1, is KAGVTQTPRYLIKTRGQQVTLSCSPISGHRSVSWYQQTPGQGLQFLFEYFSETQRNKGNFPGRFSGRQFSNSRSEMNVSTLELGDSALYLCASSQGGTSAGNEQFFGPGTRLTVL.

The chain combines TRBV5-5 with TRBJ1-4; D is ambiguous. Looked up from germline, CDR1 is SGHKS and CDR2 is YYEKEE (reference sequence). V lost 2 bases to trimming and J lost 7 bases, with 12 bases between them. The CDR3 has 14 residues. For the CDR3, the DNA is TGTGCCAGCAGCTTAGGGTCGGAACTTGAAAAACTGTTTTTT. Protein: CASSLGSELEKLFF.

The chain employs TRBV28 and TRBJ1-1; no definite D call. V was trimmed by 4 bases and J by 0 bases, leaving 9 bases between them. This CDR3 contains 14 residues. Per germline, CDR1 MDHEN and CDR2 SYDVKM. In nucleotides, the CDR3 is TGTGCCAGCAGTTACAGCGTCATGAACACTGAAGCTTTCTTT. It yields the protein CASSYSVMNTEAFF.

This clone was counted once. V is TRBV19 and J is TRBJ1-1; 9 nucleotides match TRBD1. J gave up 4 bases and V 1 base, and 1 base lay outside the gene matches. Germline V gives CDR1 LNHDA, CDR2 SQIVND (reference sequence). The CDR3 totals 14 residues. The CDR3 loop is CASSIGQGVTEAFF. In DNA form, the CDR3 reads TGTGCCAGTAGTATAGGACAGGGGGTCACTGAAGCTTTCTTT.

This clone was found once. The genes are TRBV5-5 and TRBJ2-7; no clear D. This CDR3 region has 12 residues. The germline V gene encodes CDR1 SGHKS and CDR2 YYEKEE (reference sequence). Trimming took 1 base from V and 0 from J, leaving 2 bases between them. Written as DNA, the CDR3 is TGTGCCAGCAGCTTGCCCTCCTACGAGCAGTACTTC. Translating it yields CASSLPSYEQYF.